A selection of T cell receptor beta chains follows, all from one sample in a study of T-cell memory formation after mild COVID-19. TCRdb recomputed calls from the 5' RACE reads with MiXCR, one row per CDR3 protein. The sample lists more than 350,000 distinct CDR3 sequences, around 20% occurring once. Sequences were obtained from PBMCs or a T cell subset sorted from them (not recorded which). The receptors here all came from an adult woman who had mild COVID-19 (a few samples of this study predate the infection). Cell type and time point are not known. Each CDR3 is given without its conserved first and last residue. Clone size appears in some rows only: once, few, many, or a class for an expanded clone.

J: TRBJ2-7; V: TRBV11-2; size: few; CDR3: ASSPLVYEQY
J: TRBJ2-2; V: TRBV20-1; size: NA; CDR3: SARTPGAGTGELF
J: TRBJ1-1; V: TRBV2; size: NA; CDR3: ASRRGYRGRGVTEAF
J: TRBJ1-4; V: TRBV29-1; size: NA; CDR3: SVDPGSTNEKLF
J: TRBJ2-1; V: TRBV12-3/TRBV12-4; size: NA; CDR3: ASSNEVGGGDEQF
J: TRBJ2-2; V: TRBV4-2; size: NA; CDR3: ASSPRSGNTGELF
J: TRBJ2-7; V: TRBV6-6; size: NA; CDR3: ASSTPWTGHNSYEQY
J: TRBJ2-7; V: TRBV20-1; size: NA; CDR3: SAQRGETGAQY
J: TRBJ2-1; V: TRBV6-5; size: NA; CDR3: ASSAPSGWSSYNEQF
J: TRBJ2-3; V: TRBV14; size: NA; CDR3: ASSQDFRGGRSTDTQY
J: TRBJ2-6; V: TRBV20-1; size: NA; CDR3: SAETRSGANVLT
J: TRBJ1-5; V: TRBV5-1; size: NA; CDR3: ASSPMGHSNQPQH
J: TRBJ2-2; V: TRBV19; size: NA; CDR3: ASSWTPYTGELF
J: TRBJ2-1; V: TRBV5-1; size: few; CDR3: ASSLNGGTGAYNEQF
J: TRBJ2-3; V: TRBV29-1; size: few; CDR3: SVVRTGVDTQY
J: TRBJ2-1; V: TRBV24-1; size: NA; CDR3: ATSDFNNEQF
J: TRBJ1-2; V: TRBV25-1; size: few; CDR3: ASSGPSDGYT
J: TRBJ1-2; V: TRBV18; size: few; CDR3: ASSPEGQIYT
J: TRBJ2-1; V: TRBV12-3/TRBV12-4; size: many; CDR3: ASSPRTVSSYNEQF
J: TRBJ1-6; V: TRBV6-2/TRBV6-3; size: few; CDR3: ASRPGVNSPLH
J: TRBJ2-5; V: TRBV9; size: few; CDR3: ASSVGGRGQETQY
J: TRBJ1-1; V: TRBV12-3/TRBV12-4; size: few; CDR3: ASSLAGDLNTEAF
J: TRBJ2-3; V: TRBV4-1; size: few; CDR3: ASSHGDTQY
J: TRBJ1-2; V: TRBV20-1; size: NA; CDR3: SATPGTAFGYT
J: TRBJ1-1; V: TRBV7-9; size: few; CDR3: ASSSIGQGMNTEAF
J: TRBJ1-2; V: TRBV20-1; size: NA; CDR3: SASNEEGPNYGYT
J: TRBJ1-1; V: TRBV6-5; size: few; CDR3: ASSYSGQGGTEAF
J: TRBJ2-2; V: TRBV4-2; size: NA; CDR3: ASSQIYSGTNTGELF
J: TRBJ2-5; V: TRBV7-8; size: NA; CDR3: ASALRGWETQY
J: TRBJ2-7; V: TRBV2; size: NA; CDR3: ASSPRDRATIGQY
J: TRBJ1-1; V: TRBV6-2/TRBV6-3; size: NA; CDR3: ASKLNRDMLISF
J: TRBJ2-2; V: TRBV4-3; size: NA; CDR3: ASSPTSANTGELF
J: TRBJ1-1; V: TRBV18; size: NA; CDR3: ASSRRSQASTEAF
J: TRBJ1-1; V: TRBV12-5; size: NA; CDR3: ASGLGENTEAF
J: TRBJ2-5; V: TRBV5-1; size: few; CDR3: ASSSRHQGGQETQY
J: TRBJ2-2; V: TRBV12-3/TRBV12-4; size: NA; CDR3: ASSFRASGTGELF
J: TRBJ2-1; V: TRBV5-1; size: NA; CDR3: ASSLGTGPFNEQF
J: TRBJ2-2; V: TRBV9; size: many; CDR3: ASSKTSGLTGELF
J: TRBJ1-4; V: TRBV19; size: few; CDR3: ASSPAGWGNEKLF
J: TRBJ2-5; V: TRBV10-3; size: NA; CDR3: AISADREETQY
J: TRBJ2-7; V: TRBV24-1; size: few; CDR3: ATSDRHSGSFDEQY
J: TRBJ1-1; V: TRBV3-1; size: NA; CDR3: ASSRGQESSEAF
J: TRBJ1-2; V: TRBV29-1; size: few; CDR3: SVEGRDRIIRGYT
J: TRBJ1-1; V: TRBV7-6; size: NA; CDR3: ASSARGFGTEAF
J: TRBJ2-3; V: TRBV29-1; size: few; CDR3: SVPPDRTSTDTQY